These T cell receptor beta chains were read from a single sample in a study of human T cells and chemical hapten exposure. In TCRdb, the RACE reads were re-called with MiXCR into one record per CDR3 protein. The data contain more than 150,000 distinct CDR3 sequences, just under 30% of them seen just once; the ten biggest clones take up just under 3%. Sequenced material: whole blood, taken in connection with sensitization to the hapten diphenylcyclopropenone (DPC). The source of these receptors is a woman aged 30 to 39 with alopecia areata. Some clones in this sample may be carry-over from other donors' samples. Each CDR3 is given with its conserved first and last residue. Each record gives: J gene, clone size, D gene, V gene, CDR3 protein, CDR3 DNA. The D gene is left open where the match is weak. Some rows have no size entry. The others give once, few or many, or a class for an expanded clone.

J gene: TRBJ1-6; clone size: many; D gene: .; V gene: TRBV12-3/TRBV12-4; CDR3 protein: CASSLGTDNSPLHF; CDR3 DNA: TGTGCCAGCAGTTTAGGGACAGATAATTCACCCCTCCACTTT
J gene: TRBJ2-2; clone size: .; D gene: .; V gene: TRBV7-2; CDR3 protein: CASRPGRGSNTGELFF; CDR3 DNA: TGTGCCAGCAGGCCGGGCCGAGGTTCCAACACCGGGGAGCTGTTTTTT
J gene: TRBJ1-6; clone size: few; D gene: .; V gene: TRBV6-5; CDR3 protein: CASSYDRSSPLHF; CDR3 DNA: TGTGCCAGCAGTTACGACAGGTCCTCACCCCTCCACTTT
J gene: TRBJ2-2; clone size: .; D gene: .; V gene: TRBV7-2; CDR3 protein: CASSPLLVNTGELFF; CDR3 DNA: TGTGCCAGCAGCCCCCTCCTAGTCAACACCGGGGAGCTGTTTTTT
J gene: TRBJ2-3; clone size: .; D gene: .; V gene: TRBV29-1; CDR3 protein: CSVLLGGLGTDTQYF; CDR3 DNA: TGCAGCGTGTTACTAGGAGGGCTGGGCACAGATACGCAGTATTTT
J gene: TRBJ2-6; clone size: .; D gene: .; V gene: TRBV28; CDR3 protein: CASSGDGANVLTF; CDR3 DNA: TGTGCCAGCAGCGGTGATGGGGCCAACGTCCTGACTTTC
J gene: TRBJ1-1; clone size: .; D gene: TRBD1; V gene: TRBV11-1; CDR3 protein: CASSFVTGGRVTEAFF; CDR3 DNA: TGTGCCAGCAGCTTCGTGACAGGGGGAAGAGTCACTGAAGCTTTCTTT
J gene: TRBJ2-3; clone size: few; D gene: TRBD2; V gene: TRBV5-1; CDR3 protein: CASSLAGGGLDTQYF; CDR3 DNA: TGCGCCAGCAGCTTGGCCGGGGGGGGATTGGATACGCAGTATTTT
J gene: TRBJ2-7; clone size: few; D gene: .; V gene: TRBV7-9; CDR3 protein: CASSADWGLPSSYEQYF; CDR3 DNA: TGTGCCAGCAGCGCTGACTGGGGGCTTCCGAGCTCCTACGAGCAGTACTTC
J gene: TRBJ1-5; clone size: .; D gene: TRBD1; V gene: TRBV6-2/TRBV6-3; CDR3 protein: CASSHGQGGNQPQHF; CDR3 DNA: TGTGCCAGCAGTCACGGACAGGGAGGCAATCAGCCCCAGCATTTT
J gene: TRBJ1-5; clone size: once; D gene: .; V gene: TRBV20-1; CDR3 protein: CSAPISGRYQPQHF; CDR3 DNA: TGCAGTGCCCCAATCTCAGGGCGATATCAGCCCCAGCATTTT
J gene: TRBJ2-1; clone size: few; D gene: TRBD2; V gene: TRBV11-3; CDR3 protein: CASSGLDRWAYYNEQFF; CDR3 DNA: TGTGCCAGCAGCGGACTAGACAGATGGGCCTACTACAATGAGCAGTTCTTC
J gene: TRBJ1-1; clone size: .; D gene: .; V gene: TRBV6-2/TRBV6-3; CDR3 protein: CASSYDGVNTEAFF; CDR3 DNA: TGTGCCAGCAGTTACGATGGTGTGAACACTGAAGCTTTCTTT
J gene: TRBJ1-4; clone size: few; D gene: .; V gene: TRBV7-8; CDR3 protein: CASSRGQTTNEKLFF; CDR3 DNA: TGTGCCAGCAGCCGCGGACAGACAACTAATGAAAAACTGTTTTTT
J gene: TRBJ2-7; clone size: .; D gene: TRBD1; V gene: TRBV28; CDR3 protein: CASSFRRTGRGDEQYF; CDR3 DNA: TGTGCCAGCAGTTTCCGCAGGACAGGTAGGGGCGACGAGCAGTACTTC
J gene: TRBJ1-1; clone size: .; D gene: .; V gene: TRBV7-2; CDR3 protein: CASSKIQETEAFF; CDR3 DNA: TGTGCCAGCAGCAAGATACAGGAAACTGAAGCTTTCTTT
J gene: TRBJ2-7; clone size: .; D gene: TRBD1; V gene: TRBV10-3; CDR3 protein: CAISESPGQGSYEQYF; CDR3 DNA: TGTGCCATCAGTGAGTCCCCCGGACAGGGGAGCTACGAGCAGTACTTC
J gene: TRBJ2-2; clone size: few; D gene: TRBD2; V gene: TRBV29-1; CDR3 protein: CSVGLAVPNTGELFF; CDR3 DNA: TGCAGCGTGGGACTAGCGGTTCCGAACACCGGGGAGCTGTTTTTT
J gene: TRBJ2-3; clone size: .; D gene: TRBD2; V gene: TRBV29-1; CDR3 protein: CSGMGLADSTDTQYF; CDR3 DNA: TGCAGCGGAATGGGACTAGCGGATAGCACAGATACGCAGTATTTT
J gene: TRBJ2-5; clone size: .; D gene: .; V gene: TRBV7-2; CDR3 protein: CASSLGRDYRAETQYF; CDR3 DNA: TGTGCCAGCAGCTTGGGCCGGGATTATCGGGCAGAGACCCAGTACTTC
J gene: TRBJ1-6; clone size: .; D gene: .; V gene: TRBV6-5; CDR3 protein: CASGGKNSPLHF; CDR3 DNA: TGTGCCAGCGGAGGAAAAAATTCACCCCTCCACTTT
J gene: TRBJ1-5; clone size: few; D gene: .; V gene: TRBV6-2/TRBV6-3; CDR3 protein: CASTDQVQLLRNQPQHF; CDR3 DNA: TGTGCCAGCACCGATCAGGTGCAGCTCCTTAGGAATCAGCCCCAGCATTTT
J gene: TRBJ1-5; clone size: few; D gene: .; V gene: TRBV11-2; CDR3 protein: CASSSTGQNQPQHF; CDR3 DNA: TGTGCCAGCAGCTCCACGGGGCAGAATCAGCCCCAGCATTTT
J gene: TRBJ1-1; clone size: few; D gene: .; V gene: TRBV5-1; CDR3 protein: CASSLGLGREAFF; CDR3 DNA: TGCGCCAGCAGCTTGGGGCTGGGGAGAGAAGCTTTCTTT
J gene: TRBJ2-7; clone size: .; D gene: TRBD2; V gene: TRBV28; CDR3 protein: CASSSGSRTSGREYF; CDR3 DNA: TGTGCCAGCAGTTCCGGATCCCGGACTAGCGGGAGAGAGTACTTC
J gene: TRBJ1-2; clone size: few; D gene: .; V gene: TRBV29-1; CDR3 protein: CSVEERGIYTF; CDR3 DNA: TGCAGCGTTGAAGAGAGGGGGATCTACACCTTC
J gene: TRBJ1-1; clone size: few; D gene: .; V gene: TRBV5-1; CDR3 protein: CASSLGPGTAVEAFF; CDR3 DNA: TGCGCCAGCAGCTTGGGGCCCGGGACGGCCGTTGAAGCTTTCTTT
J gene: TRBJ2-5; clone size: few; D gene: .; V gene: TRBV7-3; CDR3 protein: CASSLKVAETQYF; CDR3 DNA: TGTGCCAGCAGCTTAAAAGTTGCGGAGACCCAGTACTTC